What follows describes a single T cell receptor beta chain. This record belongs to a study of control samples from healthy donors and cancer patients. Some clones are missing from TCRdb's copy, which holds only in-frame ones; the method was immunoSEQ multiplex PCR. This table holds some 140,000 clones, roughly 94% found once. The CDR3 runs 16 residues. Trimming took 5 bases from V and 0 from J, leaving 11 bases between them. Germline CDR1 reads SGHAT; CDR2 reads FQNNGV. This clonotype originated in a man aged 40-49 years in good health. The sample taken for sequencing was blood. The V gene is TRBV11-2, the J gene TRBJ1-6; D remains unclear. The CDR3 protein is CASSRQTHSYNSPLHF. CDR3 bases: TGTGCCAGCAGCCGGCAGACCCACTCCTATAATTCACCCCTCCACTTT.